The present T cell receptor beta chain was sequenced within a study of identical twins. General observations from the study: A partial confounding effect on zero-insertion analyses could come from invariant MAIT and iNKT cells. Models, which agreed with sharing between unrelated individuals, nonetheless underestimated the out-of-frame TCR alpha sharing seen in monozygotic twins.

All donors comprised healthy Caucasians. Many counts were recorded for this clonotype. The target antigen is unknown. TCRdb processed the 5' RACE reads anew with MiXCR; each CDR3 protein has one entry. The sample yields about 720,000 distinct CDR3 sequences, about 9.4% seen once. These data are also associated with another study on yellow fever vaccine responses in identical twins. As that study records: Reportedly, the T cell response mounted by twins to vaccine seemed partly convergent, partly personalized.

Sequencing was carried out using PBMCs. This clonotype was obtained from a woman between 18 and 30 years old in good health.

This CDR3 is CASSQLGRDYEQFF. The CDR3 nucleotides are TGTGCCAGCAGCCAGCTCGGACGGGACTATGAGCAGTTCTTC. V gene TRBV14 combines with J gene TRBJ2-1; a possible D gene is TRBD2 (6 bases). This CDR3 has 14 residues. Per the germline V gene, CDR1 is SGHDN and CDR2 is FVKESK. V gave up 3 bases and J gave up 8 bases, with 14 bases separating them.